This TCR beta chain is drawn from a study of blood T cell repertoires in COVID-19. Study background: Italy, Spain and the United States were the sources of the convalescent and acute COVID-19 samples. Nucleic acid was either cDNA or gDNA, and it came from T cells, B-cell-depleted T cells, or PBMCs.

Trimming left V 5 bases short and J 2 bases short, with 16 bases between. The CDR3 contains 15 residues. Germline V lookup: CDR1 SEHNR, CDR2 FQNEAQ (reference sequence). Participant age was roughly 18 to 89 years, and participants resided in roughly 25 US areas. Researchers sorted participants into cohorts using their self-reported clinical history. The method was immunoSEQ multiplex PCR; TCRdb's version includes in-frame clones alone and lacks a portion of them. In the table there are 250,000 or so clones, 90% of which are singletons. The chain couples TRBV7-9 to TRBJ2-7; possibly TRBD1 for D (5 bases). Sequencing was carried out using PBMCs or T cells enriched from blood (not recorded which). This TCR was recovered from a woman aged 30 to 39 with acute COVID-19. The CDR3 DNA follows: TGTGCCAGCAGCCCCCCCCAGCAGGGCCCCTACGAGCAGTACTTC. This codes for CASSPPQQGPYEQYF.